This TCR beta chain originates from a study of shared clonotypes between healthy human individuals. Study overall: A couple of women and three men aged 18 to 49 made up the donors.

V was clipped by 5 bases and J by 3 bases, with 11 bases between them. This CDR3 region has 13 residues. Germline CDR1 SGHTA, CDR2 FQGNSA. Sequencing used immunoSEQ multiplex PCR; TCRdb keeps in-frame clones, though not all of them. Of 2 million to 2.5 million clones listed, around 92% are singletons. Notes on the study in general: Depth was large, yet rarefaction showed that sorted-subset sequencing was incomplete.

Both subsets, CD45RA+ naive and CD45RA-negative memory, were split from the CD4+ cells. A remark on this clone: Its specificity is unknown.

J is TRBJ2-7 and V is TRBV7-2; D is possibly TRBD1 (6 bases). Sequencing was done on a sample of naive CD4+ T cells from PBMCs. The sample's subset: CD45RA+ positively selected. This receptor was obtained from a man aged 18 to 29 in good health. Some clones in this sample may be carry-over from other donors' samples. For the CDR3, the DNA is TGTGCCAGCAGCCCGATCAGGGGCTACGAGCAGTACTTC. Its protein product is CASSPIRGYEQYF.